This is a list of T cell receptor beta chains from one sample in a study of T cell responses to AZD1222 COVID-19 vaccine. TCRdb's table, derived via immunoSEQ multiplex PCR, lists solely in-frame clones and lacks some. The sample holds over 85,000 clones, around 81% seen once. This material consisted of peripheral blood, taken on day 0 of AZD1222 vaccination. The receptors were sampled from an adult in good health. The conserved cysteine and the conserved F or W are not part of the CDR3 here.

v_call	cdr3_aa
TRBV5-4	ASSLGTSGGGADTQY
TRBV6-1	ASSEARRGANYGYT
TRBV14	ASSRKGGSSYEQY
TRBV5-8	ASSLGTADTQY
TRBV5-1	ASSLAPNTEAF
TRBV5-4	ASTEGQGYSPLH
TRBV28	ASSPLAGNRYEQY
TRBV4-3	ASSTRQRDTQY
TRBV7-8	ASSLRRAQATTNYGYT
TRBV7-3	ASSLNAGDNTEAF
TRBV3-1/TRBV3-2	ASSPRSDYSNSYEQY
TRBV6-2/TRBV6-3	ASSSTTGISYNSPLH
TRBV30	AWSQVTAYGYT
TRBV4-3	ASSQNSGANVLT
TRBV6-2/TRBV6-3	ASSSMTSGRARNTGELF
TRBV7-9	ASSLLGRPKTNEKLF
TRBV5-1	ASSLERGYNEQF
TRBV6-2/TRBV6-3	ASSLGTSNNNEQF
TRBV5-6	ASTVGGQGTPYEQY
TRBV7-9	ASSLVLTAVATEAF
TRBV18	ASSPGVGSTDTQY
TRBV28	ASQGRLGTGELF
TRBV4-3	ASSQDRETRAQY
TRBV20-1	SARVASGKV
TRBV19	ASSIWTGADYGYT
TRBV7-9	ASSLTSGRWYEQY
TRBV9	ASSVGGAPYEQY
TRBV18	ASSPPGGKGTQY
TRBV7-9	ASSLGQNSNQPQH
TRBV19	ATAGLGAWTEAF
TRBV5-4	ASSFQTGPGLGNQPQH
TRBV4-1	ASSYPGTSENEQF
TRBV7-2	ASSTRTATNTGELF
TRBV19	ASTPNVGGSPLH
TRBV19	ATSSPRPAYEQY
TRBV28	ASSFTGGVNEKLF
TRBV7-2	ASSPTSLNEQF
TRBV12-3/TRBV12-4	ASSFQGNTEAF
TRBV5-5	ASSLWQGEGYT
TRBV27	ASSTKGASGANVLT
TRBV20-1	SASRGQRLNTEAF
TRBV5-5	ASSLGPAGAETQY
TRBV7-2	ASSEEAGGSNEQF
TRBV28	ASRTPLGTYEQY
TRBV25-1	ASSESTGSETQY
TRBV13	ASSFPGLPGGETQY
TRBV6-5	ASSYSAESYEQY
TRBV6-2/TRBV6-3	ASSYSRALTPSYNEQF
TRBV18	ASSPRGQPPTDTQY
TRBV5-4	ASSLGQTKETQY
TRBV2	ASGGQGFETQY
TRBV5-6	ASSLTESYEQY
TRBV7-2	ASSLAGTGETQY
TRBV4-3	ASSQEGSGPGNQPQH
TRBV15	ATSRDLRQETQY
TRBV28	ASSRQAYEQY
TRBV11-3	ASSLGPTYEQY